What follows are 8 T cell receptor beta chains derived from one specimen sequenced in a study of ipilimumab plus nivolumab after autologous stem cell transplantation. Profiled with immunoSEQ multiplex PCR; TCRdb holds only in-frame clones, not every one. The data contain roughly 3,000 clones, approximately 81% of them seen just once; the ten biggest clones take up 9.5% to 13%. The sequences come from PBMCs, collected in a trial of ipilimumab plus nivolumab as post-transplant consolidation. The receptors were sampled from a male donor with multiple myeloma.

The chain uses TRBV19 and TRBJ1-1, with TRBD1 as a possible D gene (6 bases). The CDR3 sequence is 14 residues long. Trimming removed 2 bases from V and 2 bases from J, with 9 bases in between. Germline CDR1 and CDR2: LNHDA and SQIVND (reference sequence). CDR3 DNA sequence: TGTGCCAGTAGTATACGGACAGACAACACTGAAGCTTTCTTT. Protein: CASSIRTDNTEAFF.

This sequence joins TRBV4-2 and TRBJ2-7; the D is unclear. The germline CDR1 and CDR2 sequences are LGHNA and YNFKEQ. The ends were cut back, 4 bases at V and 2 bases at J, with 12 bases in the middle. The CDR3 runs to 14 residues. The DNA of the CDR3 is TGTGCCAGCAGCCCGAACCCTACTCCCTACGAGCAGTACTTC. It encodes CASSPNPTPYEQYF.

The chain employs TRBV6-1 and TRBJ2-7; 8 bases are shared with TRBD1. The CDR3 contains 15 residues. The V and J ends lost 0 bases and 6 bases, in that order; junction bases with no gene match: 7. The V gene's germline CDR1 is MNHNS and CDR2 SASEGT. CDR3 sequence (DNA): TGTGCCAGCAGTGAAGCTGTTGGACAGGGTCCCGAGCAGTACTTC. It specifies CASSEAVGQGPEQYF.

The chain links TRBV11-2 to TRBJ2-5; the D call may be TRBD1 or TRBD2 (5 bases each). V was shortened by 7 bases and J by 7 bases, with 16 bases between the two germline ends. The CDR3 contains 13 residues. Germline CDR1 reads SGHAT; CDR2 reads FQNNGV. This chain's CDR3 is CASIHGATGTQYF. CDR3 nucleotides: TGTGCCAGCATTCACGGGGCTACCGGGACCCAGTACTTC.

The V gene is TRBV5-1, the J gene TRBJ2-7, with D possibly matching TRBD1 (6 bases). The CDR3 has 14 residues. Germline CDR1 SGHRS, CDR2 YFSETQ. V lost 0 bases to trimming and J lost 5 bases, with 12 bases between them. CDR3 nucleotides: TGCGCCAGCAGCTTGGAGGACAGAGGCCACGAGCAGTACTTC. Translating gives CASSLEDRGHEQYF.

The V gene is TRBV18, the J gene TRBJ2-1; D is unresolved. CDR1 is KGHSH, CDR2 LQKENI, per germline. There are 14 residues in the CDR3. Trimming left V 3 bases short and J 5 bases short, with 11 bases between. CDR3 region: CASSPGVANNEQFF. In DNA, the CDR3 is TGTGCCAGCTCACCGGGCGTCGCGAACAATGAGCAGTTCTTC.

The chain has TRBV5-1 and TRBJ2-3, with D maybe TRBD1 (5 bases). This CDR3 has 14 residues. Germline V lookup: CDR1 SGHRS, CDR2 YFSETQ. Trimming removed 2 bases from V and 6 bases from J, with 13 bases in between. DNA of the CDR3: TGCGCCAGCAGCTTCGGACAACCGATGGATACGCAGTATTTT. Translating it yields CASSFGQPMDTQYF.

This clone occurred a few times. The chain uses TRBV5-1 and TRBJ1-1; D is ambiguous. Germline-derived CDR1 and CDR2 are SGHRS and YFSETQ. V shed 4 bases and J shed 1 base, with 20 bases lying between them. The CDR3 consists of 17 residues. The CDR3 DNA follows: TGCGCCAGCAGCCTGTGGGGATCGAGGCAGTCGAACACTGAAGCTTTCTTT. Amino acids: CASSLWGSRQSNTEAFF.